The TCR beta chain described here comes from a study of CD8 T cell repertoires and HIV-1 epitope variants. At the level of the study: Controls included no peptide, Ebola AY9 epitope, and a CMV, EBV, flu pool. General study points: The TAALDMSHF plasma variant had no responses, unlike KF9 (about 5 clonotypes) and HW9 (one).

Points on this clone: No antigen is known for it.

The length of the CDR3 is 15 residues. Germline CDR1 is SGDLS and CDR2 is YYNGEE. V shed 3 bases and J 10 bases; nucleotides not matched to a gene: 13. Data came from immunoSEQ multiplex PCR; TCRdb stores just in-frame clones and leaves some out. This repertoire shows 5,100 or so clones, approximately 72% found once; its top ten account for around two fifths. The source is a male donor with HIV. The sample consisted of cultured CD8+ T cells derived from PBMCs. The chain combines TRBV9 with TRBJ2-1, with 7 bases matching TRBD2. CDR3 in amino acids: CASSGAGTTLGEQFF. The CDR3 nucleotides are TGTGCCAGCAGCGGGGCCGGGACTACCCTTGGGGAGCAGTTCTTC. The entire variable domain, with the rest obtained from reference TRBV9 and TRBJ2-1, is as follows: DSGVTQTPKHLITATGQRVTLRCSPRSGDLSVYWYQQSLDQGLQFLIQYYNGEERAKGNILERFSAQQFPDLHSELNLSSLELGDSALYFCASSGAGTTLGEQFFGPGTRLTVL.